The 24 T cell receptor beta chains in this list originate from one sample, sequenced in a study of blood T cells in healthy people across ages (dated by TCRdb to 2014 to 2015). Library preparation employed 5' RACE. TCRdb shows the sequencer as Illumina HiSeq 2500. A second PCR of about 6 to 11 cycles was run with a J-beta primer mix and a sample-barcoded 5' primer. TCRdb passed the public sequencing reads through fastp at Q25 and MiXCR, retaining productive beta sequences. Duplicate CDR3 protein sequences are folded into a single record with the most common DNA and genes. For this sample the table gives 2 million or so distinct CDR3 sequences, of which roughly 50% were detected only once. Of the sample, over 2% is held by the ten largest clones. The sequencing input was blood. These receptors were taken from a woman aged 40 to 49 in good health.

This clonotype occurred a few times. The chain links TRBV28 to TRBJ2-1; D gene uncertain. This CDR3 is built from 13 residues. CDR1 and CDR2 from the germline V gene are MDHEN and SYDVKM. Trimming pared 8 bases from V and 7 bases from J, leaving 15 bases between. CDR3 in amino acids: CASLTPDGNEQFF. The DNA of the CDR3 is TGTGCCAGCCTCACCCCGGACGGGAATGAGCAGTTCTTC.

CDR3 region: CATSRDLAGEQYF. The DNA for the CDR3 is TGTGCCACCAGCAGAGATTTGGCGGGCGAGCAGTACTTC. The genes are TRBV15 and TRBJ2-7; D may be TRBD2 (5 bases). The CDR3 sequence is 13 residues long. Germline values: CDR1 LNHNV, CDR2 YYDKDF (reference sequence). V was clipped by 0 bases and J by 6 bases, with 9 bases between them.

The CDR3, as DNA: TGTGCCAGCGAATCTGAGGGGTATAGAGAGACCCAGTACTTC. It translates to CASESEGYRETQYF. This chain joins TRBV28 and TRBJ2-5, with D perhaps being TRBD1 or TRBD2 (5 bases each). There are 14 residues in the CDR3. Deletions cut 8 bases from V and 4 bases from J, with 17 bases between. Germline loops: CDR1 MDHEN, CDR2 SYDVKM.

This clonotype was recorded a few times. The chain combines TRBV6-2 or TRBV6-3 with TRBJ2-7, with 7 bases matching TRBD1. The CDR3 covers 15 residues. Trimming cost V 0 bases and J 3 bases; bases outside gene matches: 5. Germline V gene lookup returns CDR1 MNHEY and CDR2 SVGEGT. The CDR3 DNA reads as TGTGCCAGCAGTTACTCAGCGGCAGGGGGCTACGAGCAGTACTTC. Amino acids: CASSYSAAGGYEQYF.

V usage is TRBV7-2 and J usage is TRBJ2-3, with D unclear. The CDR3 has 15 residues. Deletions cut 0 bases from V and 6 bases from J, with 13 bases between. The germline gives CDR1 SGHTA, CDR2 FQGNSA. CDR3 region: CASSLALKPNDTQYF. The DNA for the CDR3 is TGTGCCAGCAGCTTAGCCCTAAAACCCAATGATACGCAGTATTTT.

A remark on this clonotype: The junction differs from germline at one of its ends, possibly a read error. The chain has TRBV27 and TRBJ2-7; D perhaps matches TRBD1 (5 bases). CDR1 and CDR2 from the germline V gene are MNHEY and SMNVEV (reference sequence). This CDR3 has 13 residues. As DNA, the CDR3 is TGTGCCAGCAGTTTAGGGGCAGAATGCGAGCAGGACTTC. Protein product: CASSLGAECEQDF.

This clonotype showed up just a few times. V and J are TRBV7-9 and TRBJ2-3; D possibly matches TRBD1 or TRBD2 (5 bases each). This CDR3 region has 16 residues. V was shortened by 3 bases and J by 3 bases, with 16 bases between the two germline ends. Germline lookup yields CDR1 SEHNR and CDR2 FQNEAQ (reference sequence). This chain's CDR3 is CASSFGTRSNTDTQYF. The CDR3 coding sequence is TGTGCCAGCAGCTTTGGGACCCGCTCCAATACAGATACGCAGTATTTT.

The chain carries TRBV28 and TRBJ2-1, with 7 positions matching TRBD1. Near its end, the DNA agrees better with TRBJ2-7, so the J call may be wrong. The CDR3 sequence is 17 residues long. Germline loops: CDR1 MDHEN, CDR2 SYDVKM. CDR3 DNA sequence: TGTGCCAGCGGAAGGACAGGCGGCGCAGGGTGGAACTACGAGCAGTACTTC. The encoded protein is CASGRTGGAGWNYEQYF.

This chain connects TRBV29-1 to TRBJ1-2; D is uncertain. V was pared by 2 bases and J by 2 bases, with 15 bases between. This CDR3 contains 15 residues. Germline values: CDR1 SQVTM, CDR2 ANQGSEA. The CDR3 nucleotides are TGCAGCGTTGAATCCGGTTGGGGAGGGAACTATGGCTACACCTTC. It specifies CSVESGWGGNYGYTF.

This sequence joins TRBV5-6 and TRBJ2-3; either TRBD1 or TRBD2 may fit D (5 bases each). From germline, CDR1 is SGHDT and CDR2 YYEEEE. CDR3 length equals 13 residues. Trimming cost V 3 bases and J 7 bases, with 12 bases left between them. The CDR3 region is CASSWGLANTQYF. The CDR3 nucleotides read TGTGCCAGCAGCTGGGGCCTAGCAAATACGCAGTATTTT.

The rearrangement joins TRBV6-5 to TRBJ1-6; perhaps TRBD1 as D (5 bases). The CDR3 totals 15 residues. The V and J ends lost 4 bases and 7 bases respectively, with 14 bases between them. Germline assignment: CDR1 MNHEY and CDR2 SVGAGI. The CDR3 sequence is CASSSLDRTNSPLHF. CDR3 bases: TGTGCCAGCAGTTCCCTCGACAGAACCAATTCACCCCTCCACTTT.

CDR3 in DNA: TGTGCCAGCAGTGACCTGACAGGGGATCCTCAGGAGACCCAGTACTTC. Encoded protein: CASSDLTGDPQETQYF. The chain has TRBV6-2 or TRBV6-3 and TRBJ2-5; 8 bases are a match to TRBD1. This CDR3 contains 16 residues. V lost 5 bases, J lost 5 bases, and 13 bases stayed unmatched. CDR1 MNHEY and CDR2 SVGEGT come from the germline V gene.

V is TRBV29-1 and J is TRBJ2-7, with 14 bases identical to TRBD2. This CDR3 is built from 14 residues. CDR1 and CDR2 (germline): SQVTM, ANQGSEA. The V gene end was trimmed by 7 bases and the J gene end by 3 bases; junction bases not matched to a gene: 5. The CDR3 nucleotides are TGCAGCGCCGGACTAGCGGGGGGCAACTACGAGCAGTACTTC. Protein product: CSAGLAGGNYEQYF.

The V call is TRBV2, the J call TRBJ1-2; possible D gene TRBD1, 5 bases. The CDR3 runs to 12 residues. V was pared by 6 bases and J by 8 bases, with 13 bases between. CDR1 is SNHLY, CDR2 FYNNEI, per germline. The CDR3 loop reads CASRTDQRGYTF. CDR3 sequence (DNA): TGTGCCAGCAGGACAGATCAGCGCGGCTACACCTTC.

This clonotype was picked up a small number of times. This chain connects TRBV27 to TRBJ2-5, with D unclear. CDR1 is MNHEY and CDR2 is SMNVEV in the germline V gene (reference sequence). The CDR3 consists of 15 residues. Deletions cut 2 bases from V and 2 bases from J, with 12 bases between. CDR3 bases: TGTGCCAGCAGTTTAATAGGGCAGATTCAAGAGACCCAGTACTTC. It specifies CASSLIGQIQETQYF.

Points on this clonotype: At one end the junction does not follow the germline gene, possibly because of a read error. V is TRBV7-8 and J is TRBJ2-1; D uncertain. Germline-derived CDR1 and CDR2 are SGHVS and FQNEAQ. The CDR3 consists of 15 residues. Here the CDR3 reads CASSWDAWANNGQFF. DNA of the CDR3: TGTGCCAGCAGCTGGGATGCATGGGCCAACAATGGGCAGTTCTTC.

This clonotype was counted between two and nine times. The chain couples TRBV20-1 to TRBJ2-1; D gene ambiguous. CDR3 length: 13 amino acids. Germline assignment: CDR1 DFQATT and CDR2 SNEGSKA (reference sequence). V was pared by 6 bases and J by 3 bases, with 12 bases between. For the CDR3, the DNA is TGCAGTGCCCGGGCGGCTAGCTACAATGAGCAGTTCTTC. Translated, it gives CSARAASYNEQFF.

J is TRBJ2-1 and V is TRBV5-1, with TRBD2 identical over 7 bases. Germline V gene lookup returns CDR1 SGHRS and CDR2 YFSETQ. V was pared by 4 bases and J by 3 bases, with 4 bases of the junction left unmatched. The CDR3 has 14 residues. The CDR3 coding sequence is TGCGCCAGCAGCCTCCGGGACTACTACAATGAGCAGTTCTTC. Residues: CASSLRDYYNEQFF.

The CDR3 DNA is TGTGCCACCAGTGATCATCCGTCTAGCGGGGGTAATGAGCAGTACTTC. It translates to CATSDHPSSGGNEQYF. The genes are TRBV24-1 and TRBJ2-7, with TRBD2 matching over 10 bases. Trimming removed 3 bases from V and 7 bases from J; junction bases left unmatched: 11. CDR1 and CDR2 from the germline V gene are KGHDR and SFDVKD. The CDR3 totals 16 residues.

The chain couples TRBV7-2 to TRBJ2-1; TRBD2 is a possible D gene (5 bases). This CDR3 spans 15 amino acids. V dropped 3 bases and J dropped 0 bases, with 9 bases sitting between them. Germline lookup yields CDR1 SGHTA and CDR2 FQGNSA. The CDR3 here is CASSFGESSYNEQFF. The CDR3 bases are TGTGCCAGCAGCTTTGGGGAGAGCTCCTACAATGAGCAGTTCTTC. Together with reference TRBV7-2 and TRBJ2-1, the CDR3 gives the full variable domain: GAGVSQSPSNKVTEKGKDVELRCDPISGHTALYWYRQSLGQGLEFLIYFQGNSAPDKSGLPSDRFSAERTGGSVSTLTIQRTQQEDSAVYLCASSFGESSYNEQFFGPGTRLTVL.

In this sample, this clonotype turned up a few times. This chain uses TRBV25-1 with TRBJ2-5; unclear D gene. Trimming took off 8 bases at V and 3 bases at J, with 13 bases between the two ends. This CDR3 has 13 amino acids. Germline CDR1 is MGHDK and CDR2 is SYGVNS. For the CDR3, the DNA is TGTGCCAGCGGTCTTGGCCAGGAAGAGACCCAGTACTTC. It specifies CASGLGQEETQYF.

This chain uses TRBV27 with TRBJ2-7, with D possibly being TRBD1 (6 bases). This CDR3 is built from 15 residues. Deletions cut 5 bases from V and 0 bases from J, with 14 bases between. Germline CDR1 is MNHEY and CDR2 is SMNVEV (reference sequence). CDR3 in amino acids: CASSPQTGFSYEQYF. DNA of the CDR3: TGTGCCAGCAGTCCTCAGACAGGTTTCTCCTACGAGCAGTACTTC.

This clonotype was found a few times. The chain couples TRBV6-5 to TRBJ2-3; perhaps TRBD1 as D (6 bases). The germline CDR1 and CDR2 sequences are MNHEY and SVGAGI. The CDR3 consists of 15 residues. V lost 6 bases, J lost 3 bases, and 16 bases lay in between. The CDR3 protein is CASRDRGLGTDTQYF. The CDR3 DNA is TGTGCCAGCAGAGATAGGGGGTTAGGGACAGATACGCAGTATTTT.

V gene TRBV27 combines with J gene TRBJ1-5; D gene unclear. Trimming shortened V by 5 bases and J by 6 bases, and 11 bases separated the two germline ends. The CDR3 has 13 amino acids. CDR1 is MNHEY, CDR2 SMNVEV, per germline (reference sequence). CDR3 loop: CASSLALAQPQHF. The CDR3 DNA sequence: TGTGCCAGCAGTCTCGCTCTGGCTCAGCCCCAGCATTTT.